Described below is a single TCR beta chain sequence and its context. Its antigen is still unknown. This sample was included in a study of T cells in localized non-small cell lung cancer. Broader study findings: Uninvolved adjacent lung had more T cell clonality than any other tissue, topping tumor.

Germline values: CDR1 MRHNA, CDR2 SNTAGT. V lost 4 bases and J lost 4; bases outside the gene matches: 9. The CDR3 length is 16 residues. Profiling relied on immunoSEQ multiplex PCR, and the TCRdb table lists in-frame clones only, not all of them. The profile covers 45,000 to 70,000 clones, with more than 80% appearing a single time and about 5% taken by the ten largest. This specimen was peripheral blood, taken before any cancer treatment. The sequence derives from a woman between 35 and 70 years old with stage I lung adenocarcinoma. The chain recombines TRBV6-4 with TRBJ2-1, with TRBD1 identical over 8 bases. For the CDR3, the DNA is TGTGCCAGCAGTGGTCGAGGACAGGGAGGATACAATGAGCAGTTCTTC. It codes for CASSGRGQGGYNEQFF.